Below, one T cell receptor beta chain is given with its context. It has no known antigen specificity. The sample holds no much larger clone one base away, and base qualities are not on file. The sample belongs to a study of response to subunit inactivated influenza vaccine (dated by TCRdb to 2016 to 2019). At the level of the whole study: To follow how T cells responded to a trivalent subunit inactivated influenza vaccine, the researchers relied on deep quantitative profiling of the T cell receptor repertoire.

What the research found in general, with its limitations: According to the authors, only a limited number of new T cells may be recruited by each seasonal influenza vaccination.

V sheds 5 bases and J sheds 13 bases, leaving 15 bases between their ends. In the germline V gene (reference sequence), CDR1 corresponds to SEHNR and CDR2 to FQNEAQ. The CDR3 measures 11 amino acids from cysteine to phenylalanine. The retained sequence is limited to the CDR3, 33 bases, with the frame set at the first base. Libraries were made using RT-PCR. TCRdb records Illumina HiSeq 2500 as the sequencer. TCRdb handled the public reads itself, with Q25 trimming in fastp and clone calling in MiXCR, and kept productive beta chains. CDR3 protein duplicates are merged, each entry listing the most common genes and DNA. For this sample there are roughly 790,000 distinct CDR3 sequences; around 20% appear just once. Roughly a tenth of the sample is held by the ten biggest clonotypes.

This sample comprised PBMCs from blood, obtained 5 days after vaccination. The sequence joins TRBV7-9 to TRBJ2-7; TRBD2 is possibly the D segment (7 matching bases). The receptor's source is a man aged 50 or older who received an inactivated influenza vaccine. Donor details come from another sample of the same person, matched by shared clones. The CDR3 reads as follows: CASSRGAVVYF. The nucleotides are TGTGCCAGCAGCCGGGGGGCAGTGGTCTACTTC.